The 11 T cell receptor beta chains below were found in one sample sequenced in a study of cytomegalovirus exposure and HLA in healthy donors. Primers for the PCR totalled 60 Vbeta and 13 Jbeta. Profiling relied on immunoSEQ multiplex PCR, and the TCRdb table lists in-frame clones only, not all of them. Among 120,000 to 150,000 clones, 60% to 80% were seen once, and the ten largest hold 1.7%. The sample taken for sequencing was PBMCs. These receptors were obtained from a woman in her 30s in good health and CMV-seronegative.

This clone was seen only once. The chain carries TRBV7-3 and TRBJ1-1, with 8 bases identical to TRBD1. Germline values: CDR1 SGHTA, CDR2 FQGTGA. The CDR3 contains 16 residues. With V trimmed by 1 base and J by 2 bases, 6 bases remained unmatched. The DNA for the CDR3 is TGTGCCAGCAGCTTAAACCCGACAGGGGCAAACACTGAAGCTTTCTTT. Encoded protein: CASSLNPTGANTEAFF.

The rearrangement links TRBV7-6 to TRBJ1-1, with D perhaps TRBD1 (6 bases). In germline, CDR1 is SGHVS, CDR2 FNYEAQ. The CDR3 has 13 residues. V gave up 1 base and J gave up 8 bases, with 11 bases separating them. The CDR3 protein is CASSLGGREEAFF. DNA of the CDR3: TGTGCCAGCAGCTTAGGGGGGCGGGAGGAAGCTTTCTTT.

This chain joins TRBV29-1 and TRBJ2-3, with D possibly TRBD1 on 5 matching bases. V gave up 2 bases and J gave up 6 bases, with 15 bases separating them. There are 14 residues in the CDR3. Germline V gene lookup returns CDR1 SQVTM and CDR2 ANQGSEA. CDR3 in DNA: TGCAGCGTTGAACGAGCAGGGCTAAGGGATACGCAGTATTTT. Encoded protein: CSVERAGLRDTQYF.

The V and J genes are TRBV7-3 and TRBJ1-2, with D perhaps TRBD1 (5 bases). This CDR3 comprises 16 residues. Trimming removed 4 bases from V and 4 bases from J, with 19 bases in between. CDR1 SGHTA and CDR2 FQGTGA come from the germline V gene. The CDR3 spells CASSSSEGALGYGYTF. The CDR3 DNA follows: TGTGCCAGCAGCTCCTCGGAAGGGGCTCTGGGCTATGGCTACACCTTC.

The rearrangement links TRBV7-2 to TRBJ2-3, with TRBD1 as a possible D gene (6 bases). This CDR3 region has 15 residues. Germline CDR1 SGHTA, CDR2 FQGNSA. Trimming stripped 5 bases from V and 5 bases from J, with 17 bases between. The CDR3 reads CASSPLPTGQDTQYF. CDR3 coding DNA: TGTGCCAGCAGCCCCCTCCCCACAGGGCAAGATACGCAGTATTTT.

A single count supports this clone. The rearrangement uses TRBV6-6 and TRBJ1-6; TRBD1 agrees at 10 bases. With 10 bases clipped from V and 7 bases from J, the junction kept 7 bases outside the gene matches. The germline CDR1 and CDR2 sequences are MNHNY and SVGAGI (reference sequence). This CDR3 region has 14 residues. CDR3 in DNA: TGTGCCACCTCATGGGACAGGGGAAATTCACCCCTCCACTTT. It codes for CATSWDRGNSPLHF.

V gene TRBV5-1 combines with J gene TRBJ2-7; TRBD1 matches 7 bases. V was pared by 5 bases and J by 4 bases, with 6 bases of the junction left unmatched. Germline-derived CDR1 and CDR2 are SGHRS and YFSETQ. This CDR3 contains 13 residues. CDR3 in amino acids: CASRLGQDYEQYF. CDR3 coding DNA: TGCGCCAGCAGACTAGGACAGGATTACGAGCAGTACTTC.

The rearrangement joins TRBV5-5 to TRBJ1-2; the match to TRBD1 covers 7 bases. CDR3 length: 14 amino acids. Germline CDR1 and CDR2: SGHKS and YYEKEE (reference sequence). V was pared by 1 base and J by 4 bases, with 4 bases of the junction left unmatched. CDR3 coding DNA: TGTGCCAGCAGCTTGCCCGACAGGGCCTATGGCTACACCTTC. It codes for CASSLPDRAYGYTF.

The V and J genes are TRBV15 and TRBJ1-1; D is unclear. With 0 bases removed from V and 2 bases from J, the gap between germline ends came to 13 bases. CDR3 length: 16 residues. Germline lookup yields CDR1 LNHNV and CDR2 YYDKDF (reference sequence). CDR3 nucleotides: TGTGCCACCAGCAGAGATTTTTTGGGCCGAAACACTGAAGCTTTCTTT. It yields the protein CATSRDFLGRNTEAFF.

The chain carries TRBV7-3 and TRBJ2-2, with D hard to call. Per germline, CDR1 SGHTA and CDR2 FQGTGA. The CDR3 sequence is 15 residues long. V shed 5 bases and J shed 2 bases, with 12 bases lying between them. This CDR3 reads CASSLRSPNTGELFF. For the CDR3, the DNA is TGTGCCAGCAGCCTCCGTAGCCCTAACACCGGGGAGCTGTTTTTT.

The rearrangement uses TRBV13 and TRBJ2-1; 9 bases match TRBD2. V lost 5 bases, J lost 15 bases, and 8 bases stayed unmatched. This CDR3 is built from 12 residues. The germline V gene has CDR1 PRHDT and CDR2 FYEKMQ (reference sequence). The CDR3 coding sequence is TGTGCCAGCAGCCTCTCCGGGACTAGCTTGTTCTTC. This sequence encodes CASSLSGTSLFF. Based on the CDR3 plus reference TRBV13 and TRBJ2-1, the full variable domain is AAGVIQSPRHLIKEKRETATLKCYPIPRHDTVYWYQQGPGQDPQFLISFYEKMQSDKGSIPDRFSAQQFSDYHSELNMSSLELGDSALYFCASSLSGTSLFFGPGTRLTVL.